This T cell receptor (beta chain) was retrieved from a study of blood T cell repertoires in COVID-19. About the study: Nucleic acid was either cDNA or gDNA, and it came from T cells, B-cell-depleted T cells, or PBMCs.

Germline V lookup: CDR1 SGHTA, CDR2 FQGTGA. V lost 6 bases and J lost 6; bases outside the gene matches: 4. CDR3 length: 13 amino acids. Original handling: Reference gene primer amplification gave nucleated cell count estimates. Using immunoSEQ multiplex PCR, the repertoire was profiled, and TCRdb retains in-frame clones only, with some absent. That table furnishes V, J and clone size, whereas the DNA furnished D and trimming. The data hold about 20,000 clones, with 80% to 90% observed a single time. This sequence originates from a man in his forties or fifties with active COVID-19. Sequenced: peripheral blood. The chain links TRBV7-3 to TRBJ2-4, with 8 bases lining up with TRBD1. CDR3 sequence reads: CASRPGQGNIQYF. In DNA, the CDR3 is TGTGCCAGCAGACCCGGACAGGGAAACATTCAGTACTTC.